This T cell receptor (beta chain) was recorded in a study of T cell repertoires and HLA-DP antigens. In the study overall: In vitro CD4+ alloreactivity was against HeLa-presented HLA-DP. Pre-culture CD4+ samples used around 1.3 ug DNA versus about 0.2 ug for CD137+CD4+ sorts.

Worth noting for this clone: Its target is unknown.

Pre-culture CD4+ samples were sequenced deeply, targeting hundreds of thousands of T cell genomes. Profiled with immunoSEQ multiplex PCR; TCRdb holds only in-frame clones, not every one. This repertoire shows more than 90,000 clones, 92% found once; its top ten account for over 0.25%. V was shortened by 1 base and J by 1 base, with 22 bases between the two germline ends. The CDR3 totals 19 residues. CDR1 and CDR2 from the germline V gene are MNHEY and SMNVEV (reference sequence). Specimen: CD4+ T cells from PBMCs. The rearrangement uses TRBV27 and TRBJ1-2, with TRBD1 as a possible D gene (5 bases). This TCR was recovered from a young woman in good health and CMV-seronegative. The DNA of the CDR3 is TGTGCCAGCAGTTTATACGGGCCATCCCCCGGGGGGGATAACTATGGCTACACCTTC. It codes for CASSLYGPSPGGDNYGYTF.